This TCR beta chain was identified in a study of blood T cell repertoires in COVID-19. Study-level information: Both acute and convalescent COVID-19 samples were obtained from the United States, Italy and Spain. The cDNA or gDNA used as material had been derived from T cells, B-cell-depleted T cells, or PBMCs.

Germline CDR1 reads ENHRY; CDR2 reads SYGVKD. J lost 0 bases, V lost 6 bases, and 11 bases had no gene match. The CDR3 length is 16 residues. As originally analysed: By means of reference gene primer amplification, nucleated cell counts were estimated. Repertoires were generated with immunoSEQ multiplex PCR, while TCRdb's copy carries only in-frame clones and drops some. D and trimming were read from the DNA, whereas the V and J calls and clone size are those reported in that table. The top ten clones hold 3% of a sample with tens of thousands of clones, approximately 86% of them seen once. This clonotype was sampled from a man aged 45-60 years with active COVID-19. The specimen was peripheral blood. The chain uses TRBV10-3 and TRBJ2-7; 7 bases match TRBD1. CDR3 residues: CAIRGGDSYYSYEQYF. The CDR3 DNA sequence: TGTGCCATCAGGGGTGGGGACAGCTACTACTCCTACGAGCAGTACTTC.